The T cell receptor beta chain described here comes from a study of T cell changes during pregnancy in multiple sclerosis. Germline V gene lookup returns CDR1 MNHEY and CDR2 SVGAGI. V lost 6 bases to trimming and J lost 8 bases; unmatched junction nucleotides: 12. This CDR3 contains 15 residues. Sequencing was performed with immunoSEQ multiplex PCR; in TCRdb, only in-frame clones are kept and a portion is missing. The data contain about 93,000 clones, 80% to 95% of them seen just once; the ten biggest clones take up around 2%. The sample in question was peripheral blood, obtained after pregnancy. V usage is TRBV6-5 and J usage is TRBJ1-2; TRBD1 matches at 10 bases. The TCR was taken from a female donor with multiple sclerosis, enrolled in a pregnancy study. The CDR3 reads CASSYEATGGRGYTF. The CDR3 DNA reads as TGTGCCAGCAGCTATGAGGCGACAGGGGGCCGGGGCTACACCTTC.